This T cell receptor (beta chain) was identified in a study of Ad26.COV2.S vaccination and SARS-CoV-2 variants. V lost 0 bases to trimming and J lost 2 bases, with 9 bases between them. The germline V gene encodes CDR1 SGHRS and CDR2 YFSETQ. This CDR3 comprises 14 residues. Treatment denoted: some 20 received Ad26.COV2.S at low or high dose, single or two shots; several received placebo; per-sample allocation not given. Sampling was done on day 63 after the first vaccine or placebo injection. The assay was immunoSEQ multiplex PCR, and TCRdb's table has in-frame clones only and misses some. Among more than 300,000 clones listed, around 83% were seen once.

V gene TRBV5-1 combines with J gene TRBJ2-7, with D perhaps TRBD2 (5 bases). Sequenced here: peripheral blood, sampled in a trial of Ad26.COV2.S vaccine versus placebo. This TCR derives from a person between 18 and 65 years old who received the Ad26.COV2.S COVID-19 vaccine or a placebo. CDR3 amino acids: CASSLDIGTYEQYF. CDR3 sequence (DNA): TGCGCCAGCAGCTTGGATATCGGGACCTACGAGCAGTACTTC.